One and the same sample provided the 11 T cell receptor beta chains below, sequenced in a study of circulating tumor DNA in untreated peripheral T-cell lymphoma. Sequencing used immunoSEQ multiplex PCR; TCRdb keeps in-frame clones, though not all of them. The sample lists 2,600 or so clones; around 80% were seen once. The sample was tumor tissue. The receptors were gathered from a human donor with peripheral T-cell lymphoma.

The CDR3 spells CASSYSVTESYEQYF. In DNA, the CDR3 is TGTGCCAGCAGTTACTCAGTTACGGAATCCTACGAGCAGTACTTC. This chain connects TRBV6-8 to TRBJ2-7; D uncertain. The CDR3 runs to 15 residues. V gave up 0 bases and J gave up 1 base, with 10 bases separating them. From germline, CDR1 is MNHGY and CDR2 SAAAGT.

This clone is a singleton in its sample. The rearrangement joins TRBV19 to TRBJ2-7; D is possibly TRBD1 or TRBD2 (5 bases each). From germline, CDR1 is LNHDA and CDR2 SQIVND (reference sequence). The CDR3 extends over 14 amino acids. V shed 7 bases and J shed 6 bases, with 19 bases lying between them. The CDR3 loop reads CASTKTRGQGEQYF. DNA for the CDR3: TGTGCCAGTACCAAGACCCGGGGCCAGGGCGAGCAGTACTTC.

The chain uses TRBV19 and TRBJ1-6; D unresolved. Germline CDR1 LNHDA, CDR2 SQIVND (reference sequence). V lost 3 bases to trimming and J lost 4 bases, with 13 bases between them. This CDR3 contains 16 residues. The CDR3 DNA reads as TGTGCCAGTAGTATCGGGAGCCACTCTTATAATTCACCCCTCCACTTT. Encoded protein: CASSIGSHSYNSPLHF.

A single count supports this clone. The chain uses TRBV18 and TRBJ2-1; 8 nucleotides align to TRBD2. The CDR3 is 16 residues long. Germline V lookup: CDR1 KGHSH, CDR2 LQKENI. The V segment lost 0 bases and the J segment 7 bases; nucleotides outside the gene matches: 8. The DNA for the CDR3 is TGTGCCAGCTCACCACCGAGGACTAGCAGAAAAAATGAGCAGTTCTTC. Translated, it gives CASSPPRTSRKNEQFF.

This clone has a single count. This chain connects TRBV14 to TRBJ1-2; D is perhaps TRBD1 (6 bases). Trimming pared 5 bases from V and 8 bases from J, leaving 15 bases between. This CDR3 region has 13 residues. CDR1 is SGHDN and CDR2 is FVKESK in the germline V gene. The CDR3 sequence: CASSAQGKGGYTF. The CDR3 coding sequence is TGTGCCAGCAGCGCACAGGGTAAGGGCGGCTACACCTTC.

The chain couples TRBV28 to TRBJ2-7; the D gene is possibly TRBD2 (5 bases). CDR3 length equals 14 residues. The V end was cut by 2 bases, the J end by 6 bases, with 14 bases between. Germline CDR1 reads MDHEN; CDR2 reads SYDVKM. The CDR3 region has the DNA TGTGCCAGCAGTTTAAATCTAAGAGGGCTCGAGCAGTACTTC. Its protein product is CASSLNLRGLEQYF.

This clone was counted a few times. J is TRBJ1-1 and V is TRBV6-8; D is unresolved. CDR1 and CDR2 (germline): MNHGY, SAAAGT. V was clipped by 4 bases and J by 5 bases, with 11 bases between them. The CDR3 contains 13 residues. The CDR3 DNA reads TGTGCCAGCAGTTCCCGTGGAGTGACTGAAGCTTTCTTT. Its translation: CASSSRGVTEAFF.

The chain uses TRBV15 and TRBJ1-5; TRBD1 aligns across 8 bases. CDR3 length: 17 residues. V lost 1 base and J lost 0; bases outside the gene matches: 5. Germline CDR1 reads LNHNV; CDR2 reads YYDKDF (reference sequence). CDR3 in DNA: TGTGCCACCAGCAGAGTCGGGACAGGCTATAGCAATCAGCCCCAGCATTTT. Its protein product is CATSRVGTGYSNQPQHF.

This sequence joins TRBV5-1 and TRBJ2-1; D not resolved. The CDR3 runs to 15 residues. The V and J ends lost 4 bases and 8 bases respectively, with 19 bases between them. The germline V gene encodes CDR1 SGHRS and CDR2 YFSETQ. The CDR3 DNA sequence: TGCGCCAGCAGCCCTCCTAGAACCGGTTTGGATGAGCAGTTCTTC. It encodes CASSPPRTGLDEQFF.

The count of this clone is one. The chain joins TRBV10-2 to TRBJ2-7, with TRBD1 identical over 8 bases. V was pared by 7 bases and J by 3 bases, with 5 bases of the junction left unmatched. Germline CDR1 is WSHSY and CDR2 is SAAADI. There are 13 residues in the CDR3. This CDR3 is CASTGTGSYEQYF. For the CDR3, the DNA is TGCGCCAGCACCGGGACAGGTAGCTACGAGCAGTACTTC.

A word on this clone: Compared with germline, one end of the junction differs, possibly owing to a read error. The V and J genes are TRBV6-8 and TRBJ2-3, with D possibly TRBD2 on 5 matching bases. The CDR3 extends over 16 amino acids. Germline assignment: CDR1 MNHGY and CDR2 SAAAGT. The chain's CDR3 is CASSDSAGMGTDTQYF. The CDR3 coding sequence is TGTGCCAGCAGTGACTCGGCGGGTATGGGCACAGATACGCAGTATTTT.